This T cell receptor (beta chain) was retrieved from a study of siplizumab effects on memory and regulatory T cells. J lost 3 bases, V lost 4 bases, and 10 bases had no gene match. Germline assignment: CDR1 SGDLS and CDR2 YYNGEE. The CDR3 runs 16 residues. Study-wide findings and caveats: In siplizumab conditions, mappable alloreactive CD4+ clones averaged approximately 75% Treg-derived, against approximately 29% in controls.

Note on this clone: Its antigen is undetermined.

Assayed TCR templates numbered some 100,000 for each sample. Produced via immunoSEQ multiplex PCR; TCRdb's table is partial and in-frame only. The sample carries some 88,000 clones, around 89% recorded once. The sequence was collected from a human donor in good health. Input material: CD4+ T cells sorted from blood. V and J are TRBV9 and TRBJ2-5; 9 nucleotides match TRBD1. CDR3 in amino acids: CASSLEQGAKEETQYF. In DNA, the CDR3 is TGTGCCAGCAGCCTTGAACAGGGGGCGAAGGAAGAGACCCAGTACTTC. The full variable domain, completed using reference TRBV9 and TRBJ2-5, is DSGVTQTPKHLITATGQRVTLRCSPRSGDLSVYWYQQSLDQGLQFLIQYYNGEERAKGNILERFSAQQFPDLHSELNLSSLELGDSALYFCASSLEQGAKEETQYFGPGTRLLVL.